This is a list of T cell receptor beta chains from one sample in a study of cytomegalovirus exposure and HLA in healthy donors. The method was immunoSEQ multiplex PCR; TCRdb's version includes in-frame clones alone and lacks a portion of them. The sample holds some 100,000 clones; roughly 76% are singletons and the top ten take 12%. Sequencing was performed on PBMCs. These receptors were collected from a woman between 40 and 50 years old in good health and CMV-seropositive. The CDR3 runs from the conserved cysteine through the conserved F or W. The order of the fields is clone size, V gene, J gene, D gene, CDR3 DNA, CDR3 protein. The D gene is left open where the match is weak. A row's size may be missing; if present it is once, few, many or a size class.

>few|TRBV6-1|TRBJ2-2|TRBD1
TGTGCCAGCAGTGACCGTAGACAGGGTAGATGGTACGACACCGGGGAGCTGTTTTTT
CASSDRRQGRWYDTGELFF
>-|TRBV7-2|TRBJ1-5|TRBD1
TGTGCCAGCAGCGCGGGACAGAGCAATCAGCCCCAGCATTTT
CASSAGQSNQPQHF
>-|TRBV4-1|TRBJ1-1|-
TGCGCCAGCAGCCAGGGGCTCCTACGGGACACTGAAGCTTTCTTT
CASSQGLLRDTEAFF
>-|TRBV30|TRBJ2-3|-
TGTGCCTGGAGTGTACTCACAGATACGCAGTATTTT
CAWSVLTDTQYF
>-|TRBV28|TRBJ2-7|-
TGTGCCAGCAGTTTCTCCGGGGGAAAAACCTACGAGCAGTACTTC
CASSFSGGKTYEQYF
>few|TRBV2|TRBJ2-5|-
TGTGCCAGCAGTCTTCGGACACAAGAGACCCAGTACTTC
CASSLRTQETQYF
>-|TRBV5-1|TRBJ1-1|-
TGCGCCAGCAGCTTTGGGGGGGCGAATGAAGCTTTCTTT
CASSFGGANEAFF
>-|TRBV4-2|TRBJ1-4|TRBD1
TGTGCCAGCAGCCAAGATACGGGACAGGGGAGTGAAAAACTGTTTTTT
CASSQDTGQGSEKLFF
>-|TRBV2|TRBJ1-1|TRBD1
TGTGCCAGCAGTACAGGGGGCTGGACTGAAGCTTTCTTT
CASSTGGWTEAFF
>-|TRBV2|TRBJ1-5|-
TGTGCCAGCAGTGGGCAGGCCTACAATCAGCCCCAGCATTTT
CASSGQAYNQPQHF
>-|TRBV6-1|TRBJ1-4|TRBD1
TGTGCCAGCCTCGACAGGGTGACTAATGAAAAACTGTTTTTT
CASLDRVTNEKLFF
>-|TRBV7-9|TRBJ1-5|-
TGTGCCAGCACCCGGGATAATCAGCCCCAGCATTTT
CASTRDNQPQHF
>-|TRBV10-3|TRBJ1-2|-
TGTGCCATCAGTGACCTTGAGGGCTATGGCTACACCTTC
CAISDLEGYGYTF
>-|TRBV5-8|TRBJ2-7|-
TGTGCCAGCAGCCTCAACAGGGACAACGAGCAGTACTTC
CASSLNRDNEQYF
>-|TRBV15|TRBJ2-5|-
TGTGCCACCAGACATCCAGGGAAAGAGACCCAGTACTTC
CATRHPGKETQYF
>-|TRBV19|TRBJ1-1|TRBD1
TGTGCCAGTAGTCCGCGACAGGGGGGGAGGACTGAAGCTTTCTTT
CASSPRQGGRTEAFF
>-|TRBV6-5|TRBJ1-3|-
TGTGCCAGCAGTTCTAGGTCTGGAAACACCATATATTTT
CASSSRSGNTIYF
>-|TRBV12-5|TRBJ1-1|-
TGTGCTAGTGGTTTAGGGACTCCAGAACCGAACACTGAAGCTTTCTTT
CASGLGTPEPNTEAFF
>-|TRBV7-8|TRBJ2-7|-
TGTGCCAGCAGCTTAGGCGTCTTCCGATACGAGCAGTACTTC
CASSLGVFRYEQYF
>-|TRBV13|TRBJ2-1|TRBD2
TGTGCCAGCAGCTTAGGGCTAGCGGGGGACAATGAGCAGTTCTTC
CASSLGLAGDNEQFF
>-|TRBV29-1|TRBJ2-7|-
TGCAGCGTCCTAAGACAGGAGACCTACGAGCAGTACTTC
CSVLRQETYEQYF
>-|TRBV18|TRBJ1-1|-
TGTGCCAGCTCACCTGGTATTCTGACAGCCACTGAAGCTTTCTTT
CASSPGILTATEAFF
>-|TRBV2|TRBJ2-5|-
TGTGCCAGCACCGAGGACAGTCCCACAGAGACCCAGTACTTC
CASTEDSPTETQYF
>-|TRBV9|TRBJ1-1|-
TGTGCCAGCAGCGTAGGTACGGGGGGGATGAACACTGAAGCTTTCTTT
CASSVGTGGMNTEAFF
>-|TRBV7-2|TRBJ1-1|-
TGTGCCAGCAGCGTACAGAGGAACACTGAAGCTTTCTTT
CASSVQRNTEAFF
>once|TRBV6-4|TRBJ2-3|TRBD2
TGTGCCAGCAGTGAGGGACTAGCGGGGCCATTCACAGATACGCAGTATTTT
CASSEGLAGPFTDTQYF
>-|TRBV5-1|TRBJ1-1|TRBD1
TGCGCCAGCAGCTTACAGGGGGCAAGGACTGAAGCTTTCTTT
CASSLQGARTEAFF
>-|TRBV6-5|TRBJ1-3|TRBD1
TGTGCCAGCAGACCGACAGGGGGCTCTGGAAACACCATATATTTT
CASRPTGGSGNTIYF
>few|TRBV5-1|TRBJ1-4|-
TGCGCCAGCAGCTCCCTAAGTAGAGGGAGGGATGAAAAACTGTTTTTT
CASSSLSRGRDEKLFF
>-|TRBV10-3|TRBJ2-7|TRBD1
TGTGCCATCAGCCTGGGACAGGGTCCCAACGAGCAGTACTTC
CAISLGQGPNEQYF
>-|TRBV2|TRBJ2-4|-
TGTGCCAGCAGAAAGGAGGTAACAGCCAAAAACATTCAGTACTTC
CASRKEVTAKNIQYF
>-|TRBV5-1|TRBJ2-1|-
TGCGCCAGCGGATTGGGGGCCGGTCCCTCTCCGTACAATGAGCAGTTCTTC
CASGLGAGPSPYNEQFF
>-|TRBV5-1|TRBJ1-2|-
TGCGCCAGCAGCTTGGTCCAGGCGAACTATGGCTACACCTTC
CASSLVQANYGYTF
>-|TRBV4-2|TRBJ1-1|TRBD1
TGTGCCAGCAGCCACATACCGTCCAGGGGGCTATATGGGAACACTGAAGCTTTCTTT
CASSHIPSRGLYGNTEAFF
>-|TRBV18|TRBJ2-3|-
TGTGCCAGCTCACCAACTCTCCTAACTAGCACAGATACGCAGTATTTT
CASSPTLLTSTDTQYF
>-|TRBV2|TRBJ2-5|TRBD2
TGTGCCAGCAGTGTCGAGGGAGGGGCCCAAGAGACCCAGTACTTC
CASSVEGGAQETQYF
>-|TRBV19|TRBJ2-5|TRBD2
TGTGCCAGTAGTATTAGCGGGACTAGCGGGGGAAAAGAGACCCAGTACTTC
CASSISGTSGGKETQYF
>-|TRBV6-6|TRBJ1-1|-
TGTGCCAGCAGTTACCAAGACAGAACTGAAGCTTTCTTT
CASSYQDRTEAFF
>-|TRBV30|TRBJ2-1|-
TGTGCCTGGAGCCATGCCGGCGGGGTAGCCTACAATGAGCAGTTCTTC
CAWSHAGGVAYNEQFF
>-|TRBV30|TRBJ1-5|TRBD1
TGTGCCTGGACCAGGACAGGGTCTGGACAGCCCCAGCATTTT
CAWTRTGSGQPQHF
>-|TRBV5-5|TRBJ2-5|-
TGTGCCAGCAGCTTGGGACAGAGCCAAGAGACCCAGTACTTC
CASSLGQSQETQYF
>few|TRBV7-9|TRBJ1-1|TRBD1
TGTGCCAGCAGCTTGGGACAGTTCGACACTGAAGCTTTCTTT
CASSLGQFDTEAFF
>few|TRBV13|TRBJ2-1|-
TGTGCCAGCAGCTCACTTACCACTAGACGGGATGAGCAGTTCTTC
CASSSLTTRRDEQFF
>-|TRBV7-9|TRBJ2-1|TRBD1
TGTGCCAGCAACATGACTGACAGGGGAGGCCTCTACAATGAGCAGTTCTTC
CASNMTDRGGLYNEQFF
>-|TRBV7-9|TRBJ1-6|-
TGTGCCAGCAGCTTACCGGGTACGGATAATTCACCCCTCCACTTT
CASSLPGTDNSPLHF
>-|TRBV30|TRBJ1-4|TRBD1
TGTGCCTGGAGTGGGACAGGGGAAAAACTGTTTTTT
CAWSGTGEKLFF
>-|TRBV30|TRBJ2-3|-
TGTGCCTGGAGGCAATATACTATCGGGATCGCAGATACGCAGTATTTT
CAWRQYTIGIADTQYF